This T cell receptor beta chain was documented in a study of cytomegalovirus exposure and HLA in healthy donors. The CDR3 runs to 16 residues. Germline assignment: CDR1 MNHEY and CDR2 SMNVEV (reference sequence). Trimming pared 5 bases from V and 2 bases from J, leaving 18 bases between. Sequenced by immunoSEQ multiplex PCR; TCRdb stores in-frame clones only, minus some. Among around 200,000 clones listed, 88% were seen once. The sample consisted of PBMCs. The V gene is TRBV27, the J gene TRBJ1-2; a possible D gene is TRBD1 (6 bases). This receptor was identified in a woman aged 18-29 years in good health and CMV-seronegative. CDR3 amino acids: CASSPRGGALNYGYTF. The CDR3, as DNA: TGTGCCAGCAGTCCCCGGGGGGGGGCGTTGAACTATGGCTACACCTTC.